The clone carrying this TCR beta chain was found once. Naive CD8 populations comprised CD45RO-negative cells positively selected for CCR7, excluding terminally differentiated effector memory CD45RA+ cells. The data stem from a study of shared clonotypes between healthy human individuals. Clones were sequenced by immunoSEQ multiplex PCR, and TCRdb holds only the in-frame ones, with some missing. Of 600,000 or so clones in the sample, roughly 98% were seen once. Sequenced sample: naive CD8+ T cells sorted from blood. The TCR originated in a man in his thirties or forties in good health.

Written as DNA, the CDR3 is TGTGCCAGCGATACTGAGTACAATGAGCAGTTCTTC. This encodes CASDTEYNEQFF. J is TRBJ2-1 and V is TRBV7-9; the D is unclear. V dropped 8 bases and J dropped 4 bases, with 9 bases sitting between them. Germline-derived CDR1 and CDR2 are SEHNR and FQNEAQ (reference sequence). The CDR3 contains 12 residues.